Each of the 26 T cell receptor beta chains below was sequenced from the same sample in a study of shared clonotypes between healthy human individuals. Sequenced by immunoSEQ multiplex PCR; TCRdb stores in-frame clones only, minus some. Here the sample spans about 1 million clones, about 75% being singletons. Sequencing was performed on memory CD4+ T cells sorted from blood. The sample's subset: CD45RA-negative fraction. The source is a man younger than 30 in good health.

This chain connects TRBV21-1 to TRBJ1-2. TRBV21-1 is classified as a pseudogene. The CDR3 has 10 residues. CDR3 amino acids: CASFQKGYTF. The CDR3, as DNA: TGTGCCAGCTTCCAAAAGGGCTACACCTTC.

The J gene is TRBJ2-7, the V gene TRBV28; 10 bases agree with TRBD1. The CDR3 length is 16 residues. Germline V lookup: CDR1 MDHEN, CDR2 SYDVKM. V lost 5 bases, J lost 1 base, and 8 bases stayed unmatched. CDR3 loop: CASSALGQGNSYEQYF. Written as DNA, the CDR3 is TGTGCCAGCAGTGCCCTGGGACAGGGGAATTCCTACGAGCAGTACTTC.

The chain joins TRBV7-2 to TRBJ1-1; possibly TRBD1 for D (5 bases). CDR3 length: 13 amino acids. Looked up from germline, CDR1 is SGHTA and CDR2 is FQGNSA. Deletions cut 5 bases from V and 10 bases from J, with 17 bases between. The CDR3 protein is CASSPRGPEGAFF. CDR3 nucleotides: TGTGCCAGCAGCCCCCGGGGACCTGAGGGAGCTTTCTTT.

The chain's CDR3 is CASSIKLSTDTQYF. In DNA, the CDR3 is TGTGCCAGTAGTATCAAGCTTAGCACAGATACGCAGTATTTT. The gene calls are TRBV19 and TRBJ2-3; D is ambiguous. There are 14 residues in the CDR3. Germline CDR1 LNHDA, CDR2 SQIVND (reference sequence). The germline V and J ends were trimmed by 3 bases and 0 bases, with 7 bases remaining between them.

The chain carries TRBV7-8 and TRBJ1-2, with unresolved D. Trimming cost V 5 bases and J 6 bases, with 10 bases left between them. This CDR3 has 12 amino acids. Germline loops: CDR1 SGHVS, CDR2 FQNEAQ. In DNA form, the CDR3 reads TGTGCCAGCAGCCTGCGAAGGGATGGCTACACCTTC. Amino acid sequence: CASSLRRDGYTF.

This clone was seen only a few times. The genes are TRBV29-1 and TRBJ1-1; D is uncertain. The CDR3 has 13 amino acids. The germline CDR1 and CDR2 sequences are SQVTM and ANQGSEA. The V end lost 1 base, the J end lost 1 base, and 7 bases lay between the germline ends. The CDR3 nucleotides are TGCAGCGTTGAAGTGATGGAGAACACTGAAGCTTTCTTT. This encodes CSVEVMENTEAFF.

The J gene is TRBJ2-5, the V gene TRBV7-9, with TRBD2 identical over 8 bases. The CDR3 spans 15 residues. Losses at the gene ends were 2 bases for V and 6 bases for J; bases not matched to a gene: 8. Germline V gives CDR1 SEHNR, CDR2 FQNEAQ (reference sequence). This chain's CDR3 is CASSLTGGPSQTQYF. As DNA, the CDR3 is TGTGCCAGCAGCTTAACGGGAGGGCCTAGCCAGACCCAGTACTTC.

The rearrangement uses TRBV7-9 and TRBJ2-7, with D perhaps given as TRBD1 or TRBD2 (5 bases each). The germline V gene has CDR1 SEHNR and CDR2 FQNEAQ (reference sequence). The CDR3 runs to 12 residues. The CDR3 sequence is CATGTNKVEQYF. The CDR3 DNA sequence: TGTGCGACCGGGACCAATAAAGTCGAGCAGTACTTC.

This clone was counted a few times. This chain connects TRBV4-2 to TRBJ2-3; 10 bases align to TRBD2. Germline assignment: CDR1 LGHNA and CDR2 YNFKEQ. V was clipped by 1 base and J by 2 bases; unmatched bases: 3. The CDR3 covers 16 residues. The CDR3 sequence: CASSQGTSGITDTQYF. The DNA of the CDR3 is TGTGCCAGCAGCCAAGGGACTAGCGGAATCACAGATACGCAGTATTTT.

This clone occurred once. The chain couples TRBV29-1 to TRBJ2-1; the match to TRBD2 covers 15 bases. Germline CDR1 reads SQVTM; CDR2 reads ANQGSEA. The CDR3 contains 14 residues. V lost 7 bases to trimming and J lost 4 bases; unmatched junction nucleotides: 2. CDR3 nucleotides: TGCAGCGCGGGACTAGCGGGGGGTTACAATGAGCAGTTCTTC. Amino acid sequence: CSAGLAGGYNEQFF.

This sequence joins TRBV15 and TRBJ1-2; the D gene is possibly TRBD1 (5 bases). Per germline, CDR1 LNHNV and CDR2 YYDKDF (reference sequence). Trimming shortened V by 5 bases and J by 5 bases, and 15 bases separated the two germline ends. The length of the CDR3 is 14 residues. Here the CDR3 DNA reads TGTGCCACCAGCGCTTCCGGGGCCACTTATGGCTACACCTTC. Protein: CATSASGATYGYTF.

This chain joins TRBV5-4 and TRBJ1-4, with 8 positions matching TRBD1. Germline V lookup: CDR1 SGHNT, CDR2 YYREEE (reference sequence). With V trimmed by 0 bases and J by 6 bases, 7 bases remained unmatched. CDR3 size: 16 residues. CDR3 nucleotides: TGTGCCAGCAGCTTGGATAACGCAGGGGGCTATGAAAAACTGTTTTTT. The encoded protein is CASSLDNAGGYEKLFF. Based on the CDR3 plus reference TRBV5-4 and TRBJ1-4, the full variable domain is ETGVTQSPTHLIKTRGQQVTLRCSSQSGHNTVSWYQQALGQGPQFIFQYYREEENGRGNFPPRFSGLQFPNYSSELNVNALELDDSALYLCASSLDNAGGYEKLFFGSGTQLSVL.

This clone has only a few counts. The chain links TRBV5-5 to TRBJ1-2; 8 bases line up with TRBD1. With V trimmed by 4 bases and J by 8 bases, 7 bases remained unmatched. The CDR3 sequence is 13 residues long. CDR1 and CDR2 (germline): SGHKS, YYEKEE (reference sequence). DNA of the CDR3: TGTGCCAGCAGCATGATACAGGGGGGAGGCTACACCTTC. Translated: CASSMIQGGGYTF.

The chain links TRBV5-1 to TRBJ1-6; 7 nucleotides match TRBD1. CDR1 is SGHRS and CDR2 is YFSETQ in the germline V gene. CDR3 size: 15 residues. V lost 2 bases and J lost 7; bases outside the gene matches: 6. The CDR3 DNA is TGCGCCAGCAGCTTTACAGGGGAAGAAAATTCACCCCTCCACTTT. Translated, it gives CASSFTGEENSPLHF. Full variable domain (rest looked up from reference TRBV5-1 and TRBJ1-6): KAGVTQTPRYLIKTRGQQVTLSCSPISGHRSVSWYQQTPGQGLQFLFEYFSETQRNKGNFPGRFSGRQFSNSRSEMNVSTLELGDSALYLCASSFTGEENSPLHFGNGTRLTVT.

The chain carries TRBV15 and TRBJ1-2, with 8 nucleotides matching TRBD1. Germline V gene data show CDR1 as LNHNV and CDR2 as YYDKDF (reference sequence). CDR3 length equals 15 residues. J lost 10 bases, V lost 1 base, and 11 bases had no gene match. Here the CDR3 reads CATSRATGAKGYYTF. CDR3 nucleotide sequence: TGTGCCACCAGCAGAGCGACAGGGGCGAAAGGCTACTACACCTTC.

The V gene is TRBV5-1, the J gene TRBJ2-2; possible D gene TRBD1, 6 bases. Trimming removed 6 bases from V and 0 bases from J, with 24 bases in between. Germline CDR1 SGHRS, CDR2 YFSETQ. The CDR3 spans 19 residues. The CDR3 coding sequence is TGCGCCAGCAAGGGGGTATCGAGAGTACAGGGCACGAACACCGGGGAGCTGTTTTTT. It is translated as CASKGVSRVQGTNTGELFF.

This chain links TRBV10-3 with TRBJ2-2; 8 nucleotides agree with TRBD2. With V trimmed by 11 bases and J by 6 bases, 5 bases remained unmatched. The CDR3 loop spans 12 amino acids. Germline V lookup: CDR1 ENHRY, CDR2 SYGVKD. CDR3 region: CAGAGVPGELFF. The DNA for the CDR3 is TGTGCCGGAGCGGGGGTGCCCGGGGAGCTGTTTTTT.

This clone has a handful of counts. CDR3 DNA: TGTGCCAGCAGGACTAGCGGGAGTTGGGCAGATACGCAGTATTTT. Its protein is CASRTSGSWADTQYF. V and J are TRBV6-5 and TRBJ2-3; 12 positions match TRBD2. This CDR3 comprises 15 residues. V shed 6 bases, J shed 4 bases, and the junction held 5 bases outside the gene matches. Germline V gene lookup returns CDR1 MNHEY and CDR2 SVGAGI.

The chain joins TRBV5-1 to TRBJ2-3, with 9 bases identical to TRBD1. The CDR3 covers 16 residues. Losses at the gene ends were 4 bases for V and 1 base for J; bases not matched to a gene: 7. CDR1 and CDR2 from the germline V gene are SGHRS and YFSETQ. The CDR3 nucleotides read TGCGCCAGCAGCCCGGACAGGGGCGGCGGCACAGATACGCAGTATTTT. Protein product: CASSPDRGGGTDTQYF.

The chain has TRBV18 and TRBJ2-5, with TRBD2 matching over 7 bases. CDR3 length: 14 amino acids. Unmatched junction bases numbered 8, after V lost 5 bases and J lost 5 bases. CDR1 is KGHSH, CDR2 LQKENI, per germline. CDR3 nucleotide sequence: TGTGCCAGCTCATCGGGGGGTTCGAGGGAGACCCAGTACTTC. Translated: CASSSGGSRETQYF.

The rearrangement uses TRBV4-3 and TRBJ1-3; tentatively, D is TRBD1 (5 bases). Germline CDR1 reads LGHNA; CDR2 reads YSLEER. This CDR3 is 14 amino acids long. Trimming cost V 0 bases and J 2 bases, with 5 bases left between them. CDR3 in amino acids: CASSQEGAGNTIYF. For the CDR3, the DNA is TGCGCCAGCAGCCAAGAGGGGGCTGGAAACACCATATATTTT.

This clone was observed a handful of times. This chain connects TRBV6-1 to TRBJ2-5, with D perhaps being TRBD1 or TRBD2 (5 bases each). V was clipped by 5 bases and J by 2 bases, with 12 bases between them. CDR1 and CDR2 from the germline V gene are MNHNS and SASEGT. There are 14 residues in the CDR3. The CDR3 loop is CASSRGELQETQYF. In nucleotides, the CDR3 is TGTGCCAGCAGTCGGGGCGAACTACAAGAGACCCAGTACTTC.

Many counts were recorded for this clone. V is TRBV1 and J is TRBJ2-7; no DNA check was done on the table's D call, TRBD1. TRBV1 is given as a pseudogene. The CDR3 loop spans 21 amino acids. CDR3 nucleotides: TGCACCAGCAGCCAAGATGCGAGGCGGGACAGAGTTGTCAATAGGCCCTACGAGCAGTACTTC. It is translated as CTSSQDARRDRVVNRPYEQYF.

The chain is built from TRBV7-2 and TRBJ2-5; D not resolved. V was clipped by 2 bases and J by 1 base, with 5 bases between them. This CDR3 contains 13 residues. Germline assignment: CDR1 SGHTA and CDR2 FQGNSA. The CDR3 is CASSLNFQETQYF. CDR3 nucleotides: TGTGCCAGCAGCTTAAACTTCCAAGAGACCCAGTACTTC. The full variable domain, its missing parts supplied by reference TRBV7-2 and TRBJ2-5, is GAGVSQSPSNKVTEKGKDVELRCDPISGHTALYWYRQSLGQGLEFLIYFQGNSAPDKSGLPSDRFSAERTGGSVSTLTIQRTQQEDSAVYLCASSLNFQETQYFGPGTRLLVL.

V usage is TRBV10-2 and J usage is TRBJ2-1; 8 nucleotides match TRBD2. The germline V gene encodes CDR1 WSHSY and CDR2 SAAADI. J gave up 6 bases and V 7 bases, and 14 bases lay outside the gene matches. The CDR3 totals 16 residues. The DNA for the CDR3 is TGCGCCAGCACCCCTGGAACTGGCGGGGGGTTCAATGAGCAGTTCTTC. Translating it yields CASTPGTGGGFNEQFF.

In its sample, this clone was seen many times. The CDR3 spells CATSRVPNPTYEQYF. The CDR3 DNA reads as TGTGCCACCAGCAGAGTACCGAATCCAACCTACGAGCAGTACTTC. The chain links TRBV15 to TRBJ2-7; D ambiguous. Germline lookup yields CDR1 LNHNV and CDR2 YYDKDF (reference sequence). Trimming stripped 1 base from V and 2 bases from J, with 12 bases between. This CDR3 comprises 15 residues.